These 30 T cell receptor beta chains originate from one sample sequenced in a study of blood T cell repertoires in COVID-19 (dated by TCRdb to the early 2020s). Libraries came from the immunoSEQ multiplex PCR assay. Held by TCRdb, this immuneACCESS table contains in-frame sequences only and omits some clones. Under half of the omission traces to an unresolved V gene where checked; the cause of the rest is unknown. The sample includes about 250,000 clones, with approximately 85% observed a single time. The ten largest account for roughly 4.3% of the sample. Sample: PBMCs or T cells enriched from blood (not recorded which). The receptor set was obtained from a woman in her twenties or thirties who had recovered from COVID-19.

This clone appeared a single time. The chain carries TRBV3-1 (or the pseudogene TRBV3-2) and TRBJ2-7, with 9 bases matching TRBD1. Trimming took 0 bases from V and 4 from J; bases not matched to a gene: 4. The germline V gene encodes CDR1 LGHDT and CDR2 YNNKEL (reference sequence). The CDR3 consists of 15 residues. This CDR3 is CASSQDGTGNYEQYF. CDR3 coding DNA: TGTGCCAGCAGCCAAGATGGGACAGGGAATTACGAGCAGTACTTC.

The chain combines TRBV2 with TRBJ2-5; 7 bases agree with TRBD1. Trimming cost V 6 bases and J 5 bases; bases outside gene matches: 3. This CDR3 contains 12 residues. The V gene's germline CDR1 is SNHLY and CDR2 FYNNEI. The CDR3 sequence: CASRTGEETQYF. Written as DNA, the CDR3 is TGTGCCAGCAGAACAGGGGAGGAGACCCAGTACTTC.

This clone was detected once. The chain joins TRBV5-5 to TRBJ2-1, with 9 bases aligning to TRBD1. J lost 3 bases, V lost 1 base, and 2 bases had no gene match. CDR3 size: 15 residues. The V gene's germline CDR1 is SGHKS and CDR2 YYEKEE (reference sequence). DNA of the CDR3: TGTGCCAGCAGCTTGTACAGGGGGCTCTACAATGAGCAGTTCTTC. Translating it yields CASSLYRGLYNEQFF.

V gene TRBV5-1 combines with J gene TRBJ1-2; perhaps TRBD1 as D (6 bases). This CDR3 has 15 amino acids. Trimming took 2 bases from V and 2 from J, leaving 13 bases between them. Germline V gene data show CDR1 as SGHRS and CDR2 as YFSETQ. CDR3 region: CASSLTGPTNYGYTF. The CDR3 DNA reads as TGCGCCAGCAGCTTAACAGGGCCTACAAACTATGGCTACACCTTC.

This rearrangement joins TRBV19 to TRBJ2-6; 12 bases line up with TRBD2. Germline trimming cut 3 bases from V and 2 bases from J; bases unmatched to any gene: 17. This CDR3 is 22 amino acids long. CDR1 and CDR2 (germline): LNHDA, SQIVND (reference sequence). As DNA, the CDR3 is TGTGCCAGTAGTATCCTTTTTGCTAGCGGGGGGGCCGGTCTCGCTGGGGCCAACGTCCTGACTTTC. Translation: CASSILFASGGAGLAGANVLTF.

The gene calls are TRBV4-1 and TRBJ2-1; D is unclear. The germline CDR1 and CDR2 sequences are MGHRA and YSYEKL. Trimming cost V 1 base and J 5 bases, with 6 bases left between them. This CDR3 has 13 amino acids. For the CDR3, the DNA is TGCGCCAGCAGCCAAGGTACGGACAATGAGCAGTTCTTC. This translates into CASSQGTDNEQFF.

V gene TRBV5-4 combines with J gene TRBJ2-1; 8 nucleotides match TRBD2. V dropped 0 bases and J dropped 4; count of bases not matched to a gene: 3. The germline CDR1 and CDR2 sequences are SGHNT and YYREEE (reference sequence). The CDR3 consists of 15 residues. The CDR3 is CASSLAGGLYNEQFF. The CDR3 coding sequence is TGTGCCAGCAGCTTGGCGGGGGGGCTGTACAATGAGCAGTTCTTC.

J is TRBJ1-6 and V is TRBV10-3; TRBD1 is a possible D gene (6 bases). The CDR3 runs to 15 residues. Germline CDR1 reads ENHRY; CDR2 reads SYGVKD. V shed 0 bases and J shed 9 bases, with 12 bases lying between them. In nucleotides, the CDR3 is TGTGCCATCAGTGAGTCCGGTGGGGGCTCTTCACCCCTCCACTTT. Translating it yields CAISESGGGSSPLHF.

The chain joins TRBV5-1 to TRBJ2-5; no clear D gene. CDR3 length: 13 amino acids. V shed 0 bases and J shed 3 bases, with 6 bases lying between them. Germline V gene sequence: CDR1 SGHRS, CDR2 YFSETQ. The CDR3 bases are TGCGCCAGCAGCTTGGATCAGGAAGAGACCCAGTACTTC. Translation gives CASSLDQEETQYF.

The chain uses TRBV19 and TRBJ1-2; 7 bases map to TRBD1. The CDR3 is 15 amino acids. Germline V gene lookup returns CDR1 LNHDA and CDR2 SQIVND (reference sequence). V lost 6 bases to trimming and J lost 3 bases; unmatched junction nucleotides: 10. CDR3 sequence (DNA): TGTGCCAGTAGCGGGACAGATGTCTTCTACTATGGCTACACCTTC. Translated, it gives CASSGTDVFYYGYTF. The complete variable domain, with remaining parts taken from reference TRBV19 and TRBJ1-2, reads DGGITQSPKYLFRKEGQNVTLSCEQNLNHDAMYWYRQDPGQGLRLIYYSQIVNDFQKGDIAEGYSVSREKKESFPLTVTSAQKNPTAFYLCASSGTDVFYYGYTFGSGTRLTVV.

The genes are TRBV9 and TRBJ2-7; the D gene is possibly TRBD1 (6 bases). From germline, CDR1 is SGDLS and CDR2 YYNGEE. The CDR3 consists of 13 residues. Trimming shortened V by 0 bases and J by 2 bases, and 6 bases separated the two germline ends. CDR3 coding DNA: TGTGCCAGCAGCGTAGAGGGGGCCTACGAGCAGTACTTC. This translates into CASSVEGAYEQYF.

The gene calls are TRBV7-9 and TRBJ2-7; 12 nucleotides match TRBD1. The ends lost 2 bases at V and 4 bases at J; junction bases unmatched: 3. The CDR3 has 15 amino acids. CDR1 and CDR2 (germline): SEHNR, FQNEAQ (reference sequence). CDR3: CASSLRGQGAYEQYF. Written as DNA, the CDR3 is TGTGCCAGCAGCTTACGGGGACAGGGGGCTTACGAGCAGTACTTC. The variable domain in full, with the rest retrieved from reference TRBV7-9 and TRBJ2-7, is DTGVSQNPRHKITKRGQNVTFRCDPISEHNRLYWYRQTLGQGPEFLTYFQNEAQLEKSRLLSDRFSAERPKGSFSTLEIQRTEQGDSAMYLCASSLRGQGAYEQYFGPGTRLTVT.

In this sample, this clone turned up once. The chain carries TRBV10-3 and TRBJ2-3; a weak D match, TRBD1 (5 bases). The V end lost 6 bases, the J end lost 2 bases, and 9 bases lay between the germline ends. The CDR3 consists of 13 residues. From germline, CDR1 is ENHRY and CDR2 SYGVKD. CDR3 sequence (DNA): TGTGCCATCAGAGAGGACACCACAGATACGCAGTATTTT. Protein product: CAIREDTTDTQYF.

In the case of this clone: The germline gene is not matched at one end of the junction; a read error may be the cause. The rearrangement uses TRBV23-1 and TRBJ1-3, with D possibly TRBD1 on 5 matching bases. TRBV23-1 is annotated as an ORF whose role is uncertain. The CDR3 extends over 11 amino acids. The CDR3 DNA follows: TGCGCCAGCGACAGTACCCGTTTTGTATATTTC. It specifies CASDSTRFVYF.

This clone came up once. This chain connects TRBV21-1 to TRBJ1-6; TRBD1, the D gene given by the table, was not confirmed from the DNA. TRBV21-1 is marked as a pseudogene. This CDR3 contains 13 residues. The CDR3, as DNA: TGTGCCAGCAGAAACAGGAGTAATTCACCCCTCCACTTT. It codes for CASRNRSNSPLHF.

The V call is TRBV7-9, the J call TRBJ2-1; D perhaps matches TRBD2 (6 bases). V lost 0 bases and J lost 7, with 19 bases in between. This CDR3 is built from 17 residues. In germline, CDR1 is SEHNR, CDR2 FQNEAQ (reference sequence). The CDR3 nucleotides are TGTGCCAGCAGCTTAGCCGGGTTAGCGGAGATCCCAAATGAGCAGTTCTTC. Protein sequence: CASSLAGLAEIPNEQFF. Full variable domain (remainder filled in from reference TRBV7-9 and TRBJ2-1): DTGVSQNPRHKITKRGQNVTFRCDPISEHNRLYWYRQTLGQGPEFLTYFQNEAQLEKSRLLSDRFSAERPKGSFSTLEIQRTEQGDSAMYLCASSLAGLAEIPNEQFFGPGTRLTVL.

The chain recombines TRBV24-1 with TRBJ2-1; the match to TRBD2 covers 7 bases. Per germline, CDR1 KGHDR and CDR2 SFDVKD. The V and J ends lost 6 bases and 3 bases, in that order; junction bases with no gene match: 10. This CDR3 contains 16 residues. The CDR3, as DNA: TGTGCCACCAGTACTCCAAGAACTAGCGTCTACAATGAGCAGTTCTTC. It specifies CATSTPRTSVYNEQFF.

CDR3 amino acids: CASSPPRWTSENEQFF. CDR3 nucleotides: TGTGCCAGCAGTCCCCCCCGCTGGACTAGCGAGAATGAGCAGTTCTTC. The chain couples TRBV28 to TRBJ2-1; 9 bases are shared with TRBD2. V shed 5 bases, J shed 7 bases, and the junction held 12 bases outside the gene matches. The CDR3 is 16 amino acids. In germline, CDR1 is MDHEN, CDR2 SYDVKM.

The chain has TRBV11-2 and TRBJ1-2; no clear D gene. The CDR3 is 12 amino acids. The V end lost 8 bases, the J end lost 2 bases, and 9 bases lay between the germline ends. Germline loops: CDR1 SGHAT, CDR2 FQNNGV. This CDR3 is CASGQSNYGYTF. CDR3 DNA sequence: TGTGCCAGCGGGCAGTCAAACTATGGCTACACCTTC. The entire variable domain, with the rest obtained from reference TRBV11-2 and TRBJ1-2, is as follows: EAGVAQSPRYKIIEKRQSVAFWCNPISGHATLYWYQQILGQGPKLLIQFQNNGVVDDSQLPKDRFSAERLKGVDSTLKIQPAKLEDSAVYLCASGQSNYGYTFGSGTRLTVV.

The rearrangement links TRBV5-1 to TRBJ2-1, with TRBD2 matching 11 bases. This CDR3 has 12 amino acids. In germline, CDR1 is SGHRS, CDR2 YFSETQ. With 5 bases clipped from V and 10 bases from J, the junction kept 2 bases outside the gene matches. The CDR3 DNA follows: TGCGCCAGCAGGCGGACTAGCGGGGAGCAGTTCTTC. Translated: CASRRTSGEQFF.

This rearrangement joins TRBV3-1 (or the pseudogene TRBV3-2) to TRBJ2-2, with D unclear. V shed 1 base and J shed 1 base, with 7 bases lying between them. The germline gives CDR1 LGHDT, CDR2 YNNKEL (reference sequence). This CDR3 is 15 amino acids long. For the CDR3, the DNA is TGTGCCAGCAGCCAAGTACACCTGAACACCGGGGAGCTGTTTTTT. It yields the protein CASSQVHLNTGELFF.

The rearrangement joins TRBV10-3 to TRBJ2-5; 10 bases fit TRBD2. Germline CDR1 and CDR2: ENHRY and SYGVKD. Losses at the gene ends were 4 bases for V and 5 bases for J; bases not matched to a gene: 10. The CDR3 runs to 16 residues. The CDR3 is CAISGEREGLGETQYF. Here the CDR3 DNA reads TGTGCCATCAGTGGGGAGCGGGAGGGCCTGGGTGAGACCCAGTACTTC.

V is TRBV14 and J is TRBJ2-7; no firm D call. V shed 1 base and J shed 0 bases, with 7 bases lying between them. The length of the CDR3 is 14 residues. The germline V gene has CDR1 SGHDN and CDR2 FVKESK. The CDR3 protein is CASSQGYNSYEQYF. The CDR3 DNA reads TGTGCCAGCAGCCAAGGTTACAACTCCTACGAGCAGTACTTC. Full variable domain (outside the CDR3, taken from reference TRBV14 and TRBJ2-7): EAGVTQFPSHSVIEKGQTVTLRCDPISGHDNLYWYRRVMGKEIKFLLHFVKESKQDESGMPNNRFLAERTGGTYSTLKVQPAELEDSGVYFCASSQGYNSYEQYFGPGTRLTVT.

The chain has TRBV6-5 and TRBJ1-2; D call uncertain. Germline V gene sequence: CDR1 MNHEY, CDR2 SVGAGI. This CDR3 has 14 residues. Trimming stripped 7 bases from V and 3 bases from J, with 15 bases between. The DNA for the CDR3 is TGTGCCAGCATCCGGAGGGATGGGCACTATGGCTACACCTTC. Its translation: CASIRRDGHYGYTF.

Only one count was recorded for this clone. This chain connects TRBV4-1 to TRBJ2-3; 9 bases align to TRBD1. V lost 3 bases to trimming and J lost 2 bases; unmatched junction nucleotides: 6. The CDR3 loop spans 16 amino acids. Germline CDR1 reads MGHRA; CDR2 reads YSYEKL. The CDR3 reads CASSHPRTGATDTQYF. The CDR3 nucleotides are TGCGCCAGCAGCCACCCTAGGACAGGGGCCACAGATACGCAGTATTTT.

CDR3 in amino acids: CASSSDRGPTGELFF. The CDR3 nucleotides are TGTGCCAGCAGCTCAGACAGGGGCCCCACCGGGGAGCTGTTTTTT. The genes are TRBV7-9 and TRBJ2-2, with 8 bases aligning to TRBD1. V shed 4 bases and J 4 bases; nucleotides not matched to a gene: 5. Germline-derived CDR1 and CDR2 are SEHNR and FQNEAQ (reference sequence). CDR3 length: 15 amino acids.

This clone was detected only once. The chain uses TRBV2 and TRBJ2-2, with D perhaps TRBD2 (5 bases). Per the germline V gene, CDR1 is SNHLY and CDR2 is FYNNEI. With 8 bases removed from V and 7 bases from J, the gap between germline ends came to 14 bases. The CDR3 has 13 amino acids. CDR3 sequence reads: CASGRSEGGELFF. The CDR3 coding sequence is TGTGCCAGCGGGCGCTCCGAGGGCGGGGAGCTGTTTTTT. Together with reference TRBV2 and TRBJ2-2, the CDR3 gives the full variable domain: EPEVTQTPSHQVTQMGQEVILRCVPISNHLYFYWYRQILGQKVEFLVSFYNNEISEKSEIFDDQFSVERPDGSNFTLKIRSTKLEDSAMYFCASGRSEGGELFFGEGSRLTVL.

This chain connects TRBV27 to TRBJ1-2, with 12 nucleotides matching TRBD1. Germline V gene lookup returns CDR1 MNHEY and CDR2 SMNVEV (reference sequence). The J segment lost 5 bases and the V segment lost 4 bases, leaving 8 bases of the junction unmatched. CDR3 length: 16 amino acids. CDR3 sequence (DNA): TGTGCCAGCAGTTCCCGGGACAGGGGGCCTGGGTATGGCTACACCTTC. Amino acid sequence: CASSSRDRGPGYGYTF.

V usage is TRBV7-2 and J usage is TRBJ1-6; D ambiguous. CDR3 length: 15 residues. Trimming shortened V by 7 bases and J by 3 bases, and 13 bases separated the two germline ends. Germline V gives CDR1 SGHTA, CDR2 FQGNSA. The CDR3 nucleotides are TGTGCCAGCAAGGCCTCACGCGGCTATAATTCACCCCTCCACTTT. Its protein product is CASKASRGYNSPLHF.

The chain is built from TRBV9 and TRBJ2-3; 7 bases agree with TRBD2. Germline V lookup: CDR1 SGDLS, CDR2 YYNGEE. The CDR3 extends over 14 amino acids. The V segment lost 2 bases and the J segment 2 bases; nucleotides outside the gene matches: 2. The CDR3: CASSVRGDTDTQYF. The CDR3 DNA reads as TGTGCCAGCAGCGTCCGGGGGGACACAGATACGCAGTATTTT.